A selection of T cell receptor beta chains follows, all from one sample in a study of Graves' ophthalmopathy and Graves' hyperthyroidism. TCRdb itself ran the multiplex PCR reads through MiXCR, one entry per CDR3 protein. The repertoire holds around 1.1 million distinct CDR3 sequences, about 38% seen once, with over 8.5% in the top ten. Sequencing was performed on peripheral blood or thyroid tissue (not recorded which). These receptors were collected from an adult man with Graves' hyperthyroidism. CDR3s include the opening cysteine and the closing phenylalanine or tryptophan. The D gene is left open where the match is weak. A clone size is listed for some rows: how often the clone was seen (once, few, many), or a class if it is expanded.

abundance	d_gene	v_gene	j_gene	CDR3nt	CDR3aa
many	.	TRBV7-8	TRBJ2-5	TGTGCCAGCAGCTTAGCGCCGAGGAAACAAGAGACCCAGTACTTC	CASSLAPRKQETQYF
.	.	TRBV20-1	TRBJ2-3	TGCAGTGCTAGAGATACAGTAACAGATACGCAGTATTTT	CSARDTVTDTQYF
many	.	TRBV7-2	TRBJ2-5	TGTGCCAGCAGCTTTGTTGGGCGGGAAGAGACCCAGTACTTC	CASSFVGREETQYF
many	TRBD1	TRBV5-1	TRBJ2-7	TGCGCCAGCAGCTCCGGGACAGGGGGAGACGAGCAGTACTTC	CASSSGTGGDEQYF
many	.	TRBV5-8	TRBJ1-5	TGTGCCAGCAGCTTGGCTGCAGGGCCTTCGCCCCAGCATTTT	CASSLAAGPSPQHF
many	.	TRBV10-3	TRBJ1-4	TGTGCCATCAGTACACAGGGAAATGAAAAACTGTTTTTT	CAISTQGNEKLFF
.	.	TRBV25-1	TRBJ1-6	TGTGCCTGGATGAAGCAGGGAGGCGGCAGCCTCTCCTATAATTCACCCCTCCACTTT	CAWMKQGGGSLSYNSPLHF
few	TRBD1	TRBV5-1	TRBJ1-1	TGCGCCAGCAGCGAAAGACAGGGATGGACTGAAGCTTTCTTT	CASSERQGWTEAFF
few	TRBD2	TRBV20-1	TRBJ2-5	TGCAGTGCTCCTACTAGCGGGAAACAAGAGACCCAGTACTTC	CSAPTSGKQETQYF
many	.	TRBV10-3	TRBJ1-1	TGTGCCATCAGTACCACCTTTTCTGGGTTGAACACTGAAGCTTTCTTT	CAISTTFSGLNTEAFF
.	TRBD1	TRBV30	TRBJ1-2	TGTGCCTGGGGACAGGCGGGCGAGGGCTACACCTTC	CAWGQAGEGYTF
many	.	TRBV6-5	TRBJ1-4	TGTGCCAGCAGTTACAGGATGAGGTGGGATGAAAAACTGTTTTTT	CASSYRMRWDEKLFF
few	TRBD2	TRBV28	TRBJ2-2	TGTGCCAGCAGTACAGCGGGACTAGTAGCCGGGGAGCTGTTTTTT	CASSTAGLVAGELFF
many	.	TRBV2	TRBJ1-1	TGTGCCAGCTCCCTTGAGCAGACGAACACTGAAGCTTTCTTT	CASSLEQTNTEAFF
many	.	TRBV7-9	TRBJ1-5	TGTGCCAGCAGCCCGACGGGGGGCGGGCAGCCCCAGCATTTT	CASSPTGGGQPQHF
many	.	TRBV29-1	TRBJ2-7	TGCAGCGTGTCTTGGGGGAAGCTTTACGAGCAGTACTTC	CSVSWGKLYEQYF
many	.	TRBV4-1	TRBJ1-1	TGCGCCAGCAGCCACGGACCGGTGGGGAACACTGAAGCTTTCTTT	CASSHGPVGNTEAFF
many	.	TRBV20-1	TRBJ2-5	TGCAGTGCTGGGCATGACCCTGAGGAGACCCAGTACTTC	CSAGHDPEETQYF
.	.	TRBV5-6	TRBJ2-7	TGTGCCAGCAGCTTGGGAGCTTCCGAGCAGTACTTC	CASSLGASEQYF
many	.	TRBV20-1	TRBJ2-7	TGCAGTGCTACTCCTTTCGGTAGCGCTTCCTACGAGCAGTACTTC	CSATPFGSASYEQYF
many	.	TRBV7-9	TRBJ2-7	TGTGCCAGCAGCCCCGGGGGCACCTCCGCCGAGCAGTACTTC	CASSPGGTSAEQYF
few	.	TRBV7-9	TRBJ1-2	TGTGCCAGCAGCTCCACATCAAGCTATGGCTACACCTTC	CASSSTSSYGYTF
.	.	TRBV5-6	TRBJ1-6	TGTGCCAGCAGCTTGATCACAGCATATAATTCACCCCTCCACTTT	CASSLITAYNSPLHF
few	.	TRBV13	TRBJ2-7	TGTGCCAGCTCTCAGGCGGGGCCGCACTACGAGCAGTACTTC	CASSQAGPHYEQYF
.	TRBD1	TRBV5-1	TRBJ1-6	TGCGCCAGCAGCCAAGTACCAGGGGGCAATGATTCACCCCTCCACTTT	CASSQVPGGNDSPLHF
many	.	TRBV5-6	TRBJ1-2	TGTGCCAGCCGATTCGAGGGGGGCTATGGCTACACCTTC	CASRFEGGYGYTF
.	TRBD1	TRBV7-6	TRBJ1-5	TGTGCCAGCAGCTTAGCAGGGGGCTGGTATAGCAATCAGCCCCAGCATTTT	CASSLAGGWYSNQPQHF
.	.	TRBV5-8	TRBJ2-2	TGTGCCAGCAGCTTCTCGGTGCCCGGGGAGCTGTTTTTT	CASSFSVPGELFF
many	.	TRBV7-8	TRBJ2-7	TGTGCCAGCAGCTTAGCGCTGCACTACGAGCAGTACTTC	CASSLALHYEQYF
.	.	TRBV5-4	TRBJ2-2	TGTGCCAGCAGCTGTTTCCCGCCAGGGTGTAAAGGAGCGAACACCGGGGAGCTGTTTTTT	CASSCFPPGCKGANTGELFF
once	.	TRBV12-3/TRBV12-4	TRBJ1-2	TGTGCCAGCACCAAGCAAGTAGCGGGGACGGAAACGGGCTACACCTTC	CASTKQVAGTETGYTF
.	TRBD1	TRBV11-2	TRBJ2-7	TGTGCCAGCAGCTTAGAGATTTGGGGACAGGCGTGGGAGCAGTACTTC	CASSLEIWGQAWEQYF
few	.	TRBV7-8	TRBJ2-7	TGTGCCAGCAGCTTTGCTCAGCCGAGGGGCGAGCAGTACTTC	CASSFAQPRGEQYF
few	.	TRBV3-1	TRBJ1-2	TGTGCCAGCAGCCAAGACTCATCGCCGGGGGGCTACACCTTC	CASSQDSSPGGYTF
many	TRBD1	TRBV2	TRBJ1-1	TGTGCCAGCCCCGGGACAGGGCCGAACACTGAAGCTTTCTTT	CASPGTGPNTEAFF
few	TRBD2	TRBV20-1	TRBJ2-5	TGCAGTGCCGCAGCGGGGGAGACCCAGTACTTC	CSAAAGETQYF
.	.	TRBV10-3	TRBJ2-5	TGTGCCAGCAGTTTGGTAGAGATAGAGACCCAGTACTTC	CASSLVEIETQYF
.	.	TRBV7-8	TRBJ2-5	TGTGCCAGCAGCGAAAATGTCGGCGGTAACACCGCGGGAGAGACCCAGTACTTC	CASSENVGGNTAGETQYF
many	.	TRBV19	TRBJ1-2	TGTGCCAGTAGTATAGCCGCTGGCTGGGGCTACACCTTC	CASSIAAGWGYTF
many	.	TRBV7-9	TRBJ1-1	TGTGCCAGCAGCTCAGATGTTTTTAACACTGAAGCTTTCTTT	CASSSDVFNTEAFF
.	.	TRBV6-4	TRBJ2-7	TGTGCCAGCAGTTACGGGGGCCCCAGGTACTTC	CASSYGGPRYF
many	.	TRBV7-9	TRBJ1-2	TGTGCCAGCAGCCCGCCCAGGGGTAACTATGGCTACACCTTC	CASSPPRGNYGYTF
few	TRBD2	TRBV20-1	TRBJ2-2	TGCAGTGCTAGAAGTAGCGGGAGGGCCTCAGGGGAGCTGTTTTTT	CSARSSGRASGELFF
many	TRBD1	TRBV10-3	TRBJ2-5	TGTGCCATCAGTCAACATCCGGGACAGGGTCGTTTC	CAISQHPGQGRF
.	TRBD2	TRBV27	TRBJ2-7	TGTGCCAGCAGTCTAATAGCGGGGGGGCCCGGCGAGCAGTACTTC	CASSLIAGGPGEQYF
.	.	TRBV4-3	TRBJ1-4	TGCGCCAGCAGCCGACTGGATCTAGATAATGAAAAACTGTTTTTT	CASSRLDLDNEKLFF
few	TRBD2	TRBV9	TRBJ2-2	TGTGCCAGCAGACCGACAGCGGGAGAGAACACCGGGGAGCTGTTTTTT	CASRPTAGENTGELFF
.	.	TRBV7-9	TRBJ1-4	TGTGCCAGCAGCCATTTAGGACTAGCGACTAATGAAAAACTGTTTTTT	CASSHLGLATNEKLFF
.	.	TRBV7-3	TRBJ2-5	TGTGCCAGCAGCTTAGGTGGTAGCGGGACCCAGTACTTC	CASSLGGSGTQYF
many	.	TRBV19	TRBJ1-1	TGTGCCAGTATTCATGGGCAACGATCGGGGAACACTGAAGCTTTCTTT	CASIHGQRSGNTEAFF
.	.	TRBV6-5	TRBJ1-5	TGTGCCAGCAGTCCTACAGGGCTGGGGATTAATCAGCCCCAGCATTTT	CASSPTGLGINQPQHF
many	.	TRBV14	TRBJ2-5	TGTGCCAGCAGCCAAGTACGAGAGACCCAGTACTTC	CASSQVRETQYF
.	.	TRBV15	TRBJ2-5	TGTGCCACCAGCAGAGTGTCAGGGTGGCAGACCCAGTACTTC	CATSRVSGWQTQYF
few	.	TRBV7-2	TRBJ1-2	TGTGCCAGCAGCTTAGCGCTTGGCAGTAGCTATGGCTACACCTTC	CASSLALGSSYGYTF